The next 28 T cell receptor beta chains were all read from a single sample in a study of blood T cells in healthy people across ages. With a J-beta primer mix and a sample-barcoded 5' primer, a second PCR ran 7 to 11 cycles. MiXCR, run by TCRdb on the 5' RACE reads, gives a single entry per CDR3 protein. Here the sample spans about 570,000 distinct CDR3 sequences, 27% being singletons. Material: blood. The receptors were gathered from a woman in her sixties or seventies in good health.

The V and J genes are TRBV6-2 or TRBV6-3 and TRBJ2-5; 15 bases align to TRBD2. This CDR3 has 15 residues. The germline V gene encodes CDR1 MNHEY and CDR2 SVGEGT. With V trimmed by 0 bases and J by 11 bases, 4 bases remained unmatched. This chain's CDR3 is CASSYSGTSGGSQYF. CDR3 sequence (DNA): TGTGCCAGCAGTTACTCCGGGACTAGCGGGGGGTCACAGTACTTC.

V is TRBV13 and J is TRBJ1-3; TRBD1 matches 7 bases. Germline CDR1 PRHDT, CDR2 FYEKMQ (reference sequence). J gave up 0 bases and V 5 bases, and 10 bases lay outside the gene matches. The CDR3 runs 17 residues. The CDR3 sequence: CASSLDRGRVSGNTIYF. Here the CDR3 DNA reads TGTGCCAGCAGCCTAGATAGGGGGCGCGTCTCTGGAAACACCATATATTTT.

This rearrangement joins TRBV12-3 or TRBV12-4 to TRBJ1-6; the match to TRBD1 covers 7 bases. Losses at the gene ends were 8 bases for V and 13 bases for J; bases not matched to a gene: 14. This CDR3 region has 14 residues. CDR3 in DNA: TGTGCCAGCCCTTACAGGGGCCCCTCGGATCCCCTCCACTTT. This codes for CASPYRGPSDPLHF.

CDR3 sequence: CASRTGTGGRGNQPQHF. CDR3 DNA: TGTGCCAGCAGAACCGGGACAGGGGGTCGGGGCAATCAGCCCCAGCATTTT. J is TRBJ1-5 and V is TRBV12-3 or TRBV12-4; 11 bases are a match to TRBD1. J gave up 2 bases and V 6 bases, and 9 bases lay outside the gene matches. The CDR3 has 17 amino acids.

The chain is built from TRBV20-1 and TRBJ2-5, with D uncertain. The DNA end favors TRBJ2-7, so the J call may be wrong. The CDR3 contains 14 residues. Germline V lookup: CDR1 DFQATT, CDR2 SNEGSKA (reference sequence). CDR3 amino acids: CSASGTTKSYEQYF. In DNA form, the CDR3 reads TGCAGTGCTAGCGGTACTACCAAGTCCTACGAGCAGTACTTC.

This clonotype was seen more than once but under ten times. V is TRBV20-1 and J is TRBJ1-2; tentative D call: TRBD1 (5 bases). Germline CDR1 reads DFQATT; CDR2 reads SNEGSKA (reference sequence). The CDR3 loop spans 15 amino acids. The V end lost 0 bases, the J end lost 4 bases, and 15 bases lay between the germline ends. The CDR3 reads CSARDSGGGSYGYTF. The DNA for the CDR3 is TGCAGTGCTAGAGATTCGGGGGGTGGGAGCTATGGCTACACCTTC.

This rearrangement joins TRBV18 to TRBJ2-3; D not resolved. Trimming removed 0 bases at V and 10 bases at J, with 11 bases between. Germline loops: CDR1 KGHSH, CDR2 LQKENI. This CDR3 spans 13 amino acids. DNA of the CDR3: TGTGCCAGCTCACCACCCATCAATGTCGCGCAGTATTTT. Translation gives CASSPPINVAQYF.

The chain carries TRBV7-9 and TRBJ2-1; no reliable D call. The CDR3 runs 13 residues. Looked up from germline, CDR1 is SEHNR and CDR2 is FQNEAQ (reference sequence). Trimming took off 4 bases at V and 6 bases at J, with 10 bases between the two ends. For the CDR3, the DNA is TGTGCCAGCAGCTGGACGGGCGGCAATGAGCAGTTCTTC. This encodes CASSWTGGNEQFF.

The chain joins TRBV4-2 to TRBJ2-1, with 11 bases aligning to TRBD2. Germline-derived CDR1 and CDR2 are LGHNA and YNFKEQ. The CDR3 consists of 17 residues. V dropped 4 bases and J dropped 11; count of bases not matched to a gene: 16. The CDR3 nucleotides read TGTGCCAGCAGCCCTCTCGATCATAGCGGGGGGGCCGGTAAGCAGTTCTTC. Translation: CASSPLDHSGGAGKQFF.

The CDR3 spells CSARDSLRPSVEKLFF. The CDR3 DNA reads TGCAGTGCTAGAGACTCCCTTAGGCCTAGTGTCGAAAAACTGTTTTTT. The chain has TRBV20-1 and TRBJ1-4; no definite D call. The CDR3 sequence is 16 residues long. The V end was cut by 0 bases, the J end by 8 bases, with 19 bases between. Germline CDR1 DFQATT, CDR2 SNEGSKA (reference sequence).

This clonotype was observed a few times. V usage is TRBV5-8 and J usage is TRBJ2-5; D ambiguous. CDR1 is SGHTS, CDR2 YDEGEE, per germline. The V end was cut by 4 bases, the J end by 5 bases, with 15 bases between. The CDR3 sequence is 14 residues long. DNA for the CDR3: TGTGCCAGCAGCCGACTTACGTACGGGGAGACCCAGTACTTC. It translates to CASSRLTYGETQYF.

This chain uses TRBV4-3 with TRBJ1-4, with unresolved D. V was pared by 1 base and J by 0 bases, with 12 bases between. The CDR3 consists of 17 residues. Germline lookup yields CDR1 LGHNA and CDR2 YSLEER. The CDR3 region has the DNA TGCGCCAGCAGCCAAGCGGGTGGCCTGGCAACTAATGAAAAACTGTTTTTT. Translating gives CASSQAGGLATNEKLFF.

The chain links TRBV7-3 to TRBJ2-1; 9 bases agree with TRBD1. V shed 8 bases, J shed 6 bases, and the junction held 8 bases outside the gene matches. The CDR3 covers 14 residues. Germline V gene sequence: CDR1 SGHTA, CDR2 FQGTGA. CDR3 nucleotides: TGTGCCAGCGCCCCGGGACAGGGCCCCAATGAGCAGTTCTTC. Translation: CASAPGQGPNEQFF. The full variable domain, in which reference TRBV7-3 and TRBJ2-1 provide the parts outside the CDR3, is GAGVSQTPSNKVTEKGKYVELRCDPISGHTALYWYRQSLGQGPEFLIYFQGTGAADDSGLPNDRFFAVRPEGSVSTLKIQRTERGDSAVYLCASAPGQGPNEQFFGPGTRLTVL.

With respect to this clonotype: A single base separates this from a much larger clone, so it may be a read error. CDR3 protein: CASSLRTGGQQPPHF. For the CDR3, the DNA is TGTGCCAGCAGCTTACGGACAGGGGGCCAACAGCCCCCGCATTTT. The chain uses TRBV7-2 and TRBJ1-5; 11 bases fit TRBD1. Germline loops: CDR1 SGHTA, CDR2 FQGNSA. The CDR3 totals 15 residues.

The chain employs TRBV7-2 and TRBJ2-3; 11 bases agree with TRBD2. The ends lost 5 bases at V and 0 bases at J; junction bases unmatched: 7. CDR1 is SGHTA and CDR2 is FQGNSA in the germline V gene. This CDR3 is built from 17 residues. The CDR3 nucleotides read TGTGCCAGCAGCGGGACTAGCGGCCCTGCTAGCACAGATACGCAGTATTTT. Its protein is CASSGTSGPASTDTQYF.

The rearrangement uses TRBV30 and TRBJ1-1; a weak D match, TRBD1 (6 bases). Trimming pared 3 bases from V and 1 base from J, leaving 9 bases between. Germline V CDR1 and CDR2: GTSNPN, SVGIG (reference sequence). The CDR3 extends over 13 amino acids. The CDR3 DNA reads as TGTGCCTGGAGCGGACAGACGAACACTGAAGCTTTCTTT. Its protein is CAWSGQTNTEAFF.

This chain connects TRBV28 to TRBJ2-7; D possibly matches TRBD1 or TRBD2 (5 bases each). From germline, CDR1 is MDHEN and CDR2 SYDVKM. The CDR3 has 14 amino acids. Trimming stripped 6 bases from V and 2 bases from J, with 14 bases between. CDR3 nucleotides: TGTGCCAGCAGGCCGGGACCCTCGCCCTACGAGCAGTACTTC. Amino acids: CASRPGPSPYEQYF. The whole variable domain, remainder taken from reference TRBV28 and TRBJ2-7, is DVKVTQSSRYLVKRTGEKVFLECVQDMDHENMFWYRQDPGLGLRLIYFSYDVKMKEKGDIPEGYSVSREKKERFSLILESASTNQTSMYLCASRPGPSPYEQYFGPGTRLTVT.

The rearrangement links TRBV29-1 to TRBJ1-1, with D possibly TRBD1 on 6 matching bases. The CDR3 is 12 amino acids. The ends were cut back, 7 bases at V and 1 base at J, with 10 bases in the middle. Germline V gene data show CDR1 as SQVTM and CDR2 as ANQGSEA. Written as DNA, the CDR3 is TGCAGCGCACAGGGTGGGAACACTGAAGCTTTCTTT. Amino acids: CSAQGGNTEAFF.

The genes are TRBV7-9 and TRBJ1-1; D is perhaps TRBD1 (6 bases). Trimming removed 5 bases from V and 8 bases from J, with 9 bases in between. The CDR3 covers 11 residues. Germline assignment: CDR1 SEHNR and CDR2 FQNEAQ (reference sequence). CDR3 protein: CASSPGGEAFF. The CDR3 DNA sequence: TGTGCCAGCAGCCCCGGGGGCGAAGCTTTCTTT. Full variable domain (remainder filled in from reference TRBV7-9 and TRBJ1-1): DTGVSQNPRHKITKRGQNVTFRCDPISEHNRLYWYRQTLGQGPEFLTYFQNEAQLEKSRLLSDRFSAERPKGSFSTLEIQRTEQGDSAMYLCASSPGGEAFFGQGTRLTVV.

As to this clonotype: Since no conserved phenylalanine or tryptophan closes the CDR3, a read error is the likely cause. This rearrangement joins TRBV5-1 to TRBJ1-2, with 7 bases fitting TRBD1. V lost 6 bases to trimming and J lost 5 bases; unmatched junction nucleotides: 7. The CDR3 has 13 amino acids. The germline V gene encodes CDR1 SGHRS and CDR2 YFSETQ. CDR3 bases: TGCGCCAGCAACACAGGGGAAGGGTATGGCTACACCCTC. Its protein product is CASNTGEGYGYTL.

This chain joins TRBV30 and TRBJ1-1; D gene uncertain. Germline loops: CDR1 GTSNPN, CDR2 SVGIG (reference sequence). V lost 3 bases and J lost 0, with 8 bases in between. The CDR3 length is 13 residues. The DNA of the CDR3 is TGTGCCTGGAGAAGGAGCATGAACACTGAAGCTTTCTTT. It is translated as CAWRRSMNTEAFF.

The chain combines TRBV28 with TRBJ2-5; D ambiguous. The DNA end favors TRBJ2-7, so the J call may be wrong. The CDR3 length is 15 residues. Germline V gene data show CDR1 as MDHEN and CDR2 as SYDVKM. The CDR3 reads CASSLVSAGGNEQYF. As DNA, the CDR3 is TGTGCCAGCAGTTTGGTATCGGCAGGTGGGAACGAGCAGTACTTC.

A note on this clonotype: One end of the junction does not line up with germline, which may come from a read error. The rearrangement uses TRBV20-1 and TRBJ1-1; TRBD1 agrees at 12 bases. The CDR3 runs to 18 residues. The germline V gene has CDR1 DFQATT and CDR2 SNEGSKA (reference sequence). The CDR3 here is CSARSGQGALRGNTEASF. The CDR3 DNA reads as TGCAGTGCTAGATCGGGACAGGGGGCTCTCCGGGGAAACACTGAAGCTTCCTTT.

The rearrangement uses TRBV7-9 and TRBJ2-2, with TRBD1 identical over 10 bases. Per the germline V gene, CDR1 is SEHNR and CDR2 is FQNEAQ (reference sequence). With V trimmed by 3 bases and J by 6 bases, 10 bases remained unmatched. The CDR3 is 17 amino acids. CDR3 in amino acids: CASSFSGQGLTSGELFF. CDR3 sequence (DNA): TGTGCCAGCAGCTTTTCGGGACAGGGGTTAACATCCGGGGAGCTGTTTTTT.

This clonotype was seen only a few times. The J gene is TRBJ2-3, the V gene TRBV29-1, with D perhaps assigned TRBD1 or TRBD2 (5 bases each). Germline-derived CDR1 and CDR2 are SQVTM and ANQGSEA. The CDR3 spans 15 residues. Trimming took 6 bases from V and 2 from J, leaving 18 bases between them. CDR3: CSVRGDGTTTDTQYF. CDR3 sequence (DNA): TGCAGCGTCCGTGGGGACGGGACCACCACAGATACGCAGTATTTT.

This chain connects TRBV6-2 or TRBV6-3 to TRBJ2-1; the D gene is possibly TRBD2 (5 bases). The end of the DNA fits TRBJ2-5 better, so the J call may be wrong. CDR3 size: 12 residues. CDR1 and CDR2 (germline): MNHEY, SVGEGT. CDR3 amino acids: CASRWEPGTQYF. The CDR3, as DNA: TGTGCCAGCAGATGGGAGCCCGGGACCCAGTACTTC.

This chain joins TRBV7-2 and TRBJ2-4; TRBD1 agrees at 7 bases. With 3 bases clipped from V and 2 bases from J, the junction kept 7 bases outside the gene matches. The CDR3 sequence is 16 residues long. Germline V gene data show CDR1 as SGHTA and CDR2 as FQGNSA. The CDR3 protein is CASSLTGSGTKNIQYF. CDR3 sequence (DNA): TGTGCCAGCAGCTTGACAGGGAGTGGGACCAAAAACATTCAGTACTTC.

The CDR3 bases are TGCAGTGCCCCCCGGGGGGGGAACCAAGAGACCCAGTACTTC. This codes for CSAPRGGNQETQYF. The chain carries TRBV20-1 and TRBJ2-5; 8 bases match TRBD2. This CDR3 comprises 14 residues. Germline lookup yields CDR1 DFQATT and CDR2 SNEGSKA (reference sequence). With V trimmed by 6 bases and J by 0 bases, 6 bases remained unmatched.